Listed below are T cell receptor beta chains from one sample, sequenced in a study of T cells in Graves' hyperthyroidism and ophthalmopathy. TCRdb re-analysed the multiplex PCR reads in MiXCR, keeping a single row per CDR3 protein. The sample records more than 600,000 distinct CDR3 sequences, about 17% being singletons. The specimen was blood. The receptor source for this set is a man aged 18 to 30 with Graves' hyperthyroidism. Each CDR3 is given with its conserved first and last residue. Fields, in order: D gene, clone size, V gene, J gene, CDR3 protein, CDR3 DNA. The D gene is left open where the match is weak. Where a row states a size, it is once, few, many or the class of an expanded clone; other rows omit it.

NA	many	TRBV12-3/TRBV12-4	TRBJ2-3	CASSSLVQRGTDTQYF	TGTGCCAGCAGTTCCCTTGTCCAGCGGGGCACAGATACGCAGTATTTT
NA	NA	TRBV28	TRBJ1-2	CASGLGGYGYGYTF	TGTGCCAGCGGTTTAGGGGGGTATGGCTATGGCTACACCTTC
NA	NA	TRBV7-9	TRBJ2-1	CASSHPGGEQFF	TGTGCCAGCAGCCATCCAGGAGGGGAGCAGTTCTTC
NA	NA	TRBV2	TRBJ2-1	CASSDLRGGTGEQFF	TGTGCCAGCAGTGATCTCCGGGGGGGGACAGGTGAGCAGTTCTTC
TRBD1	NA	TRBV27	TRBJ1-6	CASTGQGKSPLHF	TGTGCCAGCACGGGACAGGGGAAGTCACCCCTCCACTTT
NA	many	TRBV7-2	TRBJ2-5	CASSAGTKETQYF	TGTGCCAGCAGTGCCGGGACCAAAGAGACCCAGTACTTC
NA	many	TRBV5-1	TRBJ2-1	CASSFRGEGNNEQFF	TGCGCCAGCAGTTTTCGAGGGGAAGGGAACAATGAGCAGTTCTTC
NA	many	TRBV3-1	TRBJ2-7	CASSQDQAIQEQYF	TGTGCCAGCAGCCAAGATCAGGCCATCCAGGAGCAGTACTTC
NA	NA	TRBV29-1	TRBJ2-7	CSVDGGQGDEQYF	TGCAGCGTTGACGGGGGTCAGGGGGATGAGCAGTACTTC
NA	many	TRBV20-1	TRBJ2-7	CSARDAGNSYEQYF	TGCAGTGCTAGAGACGCTGGAAATTCCTACGAGCAGTACTTC
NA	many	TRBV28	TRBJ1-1	CASITGNTEAFF	TGTGCCAGCATAACGGGGAACACTGAAGCTTTCTTT
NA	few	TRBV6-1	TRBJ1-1	CACGGSFRTEAFF	TGTGCCTGTGGGGGCAGCTTTAGGACTGAAGCTTTCTTT
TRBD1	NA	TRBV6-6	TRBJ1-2	CASSYGGTGTYGYTF	TGTGCCAGCAGTTACGGCGGGACAGGGACTTATGGCTACACCTTC
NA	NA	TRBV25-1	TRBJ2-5	CASTPGGVRETQYF	TGTGCCAGCACCCCCGGGGGAGTGAGAGAGACCCAGTACTTC
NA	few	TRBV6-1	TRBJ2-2	CASSGGQDTGELFF	TGTGCCAGCAGTGGGGGGCAGGACACCGGGGAGCTGTTTTTT
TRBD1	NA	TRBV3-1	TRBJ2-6	CASSLKQGPYSGADVLTF	TGTGCCAGCAGTCTAAAACAGGGGCCGTACTCTGGGGCCGACGTCCTGACTTTC
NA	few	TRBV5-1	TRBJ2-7	CASSYALSYEQYF	TGCGCCAGCAGCTACGCGCTCTCCTACGAGCAGTACTTC
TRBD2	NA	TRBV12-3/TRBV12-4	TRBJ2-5	CASSQSPRTSGRETQYF	TGTGCCAGCAGCCAATCACCCAGGACTAGCGGGAGGGAGACCCAGTACTTC
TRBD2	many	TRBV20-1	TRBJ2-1	CSARDFREGSGNEQFF	TGCAGTGCTAGAGATTTTCGGGAGGGATCGGGGAATGAGCAGTTCTTC
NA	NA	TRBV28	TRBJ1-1	CASSLTTRTEAFF	TGTGCCAGCAGCCTGACCACCCGGACTGAAGCTTTCTTT
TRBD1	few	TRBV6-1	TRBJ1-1	CASNGQGNTEAFF	TGTGCCAGCAACGGACAGGGGAACACTGAAGCTTTCTTT
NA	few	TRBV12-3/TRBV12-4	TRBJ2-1	CASRTIEQSYNEQFF	TGTGCCAGCAGGACGATAGAACAATCCTACAATGAGCAGTTCTTC
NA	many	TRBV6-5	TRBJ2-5	CASSYGSLVKETQYF	TGTGCCAGCAGTTACGGGTCACTAGTGAAAGAGACCCAGTACTTC
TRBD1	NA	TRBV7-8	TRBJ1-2	CASSARDRGSGYTF	TGTGCCAGCAGTGCCCGGGACAGGGGATCTGGCTACACCTTC
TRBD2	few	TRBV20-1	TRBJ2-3	CSAQSGLASTDTQYF	TGCAGTGCTCAGTCGGGACTAGCGAGCACAGATACGCAGTATTTT
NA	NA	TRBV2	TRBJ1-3	CASRARGLVGNTIYF	TGTGCCAGCAGGGCCCGGGGACTCGTAGGAAACACCATATATTTT
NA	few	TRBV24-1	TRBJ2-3	CATSTSTDTQYF	TGTGCCACCAGTACTAGCACAGATACGCAGTATTTT
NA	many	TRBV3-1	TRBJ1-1	CASSPQTNTEAFF	TGTGCCAGCAGCCCCCAGACGAACACTGAAGCTTTCTTT
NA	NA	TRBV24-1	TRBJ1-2	CATSDHRESDGYTF	TGTGCCACCAGTGATCATAGGGAGTCTGATGGCTACACCTTC
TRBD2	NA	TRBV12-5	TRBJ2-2	CASGPPLAGVTGDLFF	TGTGCTAGTGGCCCACCTCTAGCGGGAGTAACCGGGGATCTGTTTTTT
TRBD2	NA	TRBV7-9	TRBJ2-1	CASSLEGLAGGNEQFF	TGTGCCAGCAGCTTAGAAGGGCTAGCGGGAGGTAATGAGCAGTTCTTC
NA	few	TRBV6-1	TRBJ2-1	CASSERSYSYNEQFF	TGTGCCAGCAGTGAACGTTCGTACTCCTACAATGAGCAGTTCTTC
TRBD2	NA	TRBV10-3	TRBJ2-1	CAISSGTSGTGDSYNEQFF	TGTGCCATCAGTTCCGGGACTAGCGGGACAGGGGACTCCTACAATGAGCAGTTCTTC
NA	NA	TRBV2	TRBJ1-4	CASSEGGMANEKLFF	TGTGCCAGCAGTGAGGGGGGCATGGCTAATGAAAAACTGTTTTTT
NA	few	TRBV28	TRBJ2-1	CASSLFRTEAYNEQFF	TGTGCCAGCAGTTTATTCAGGACAGAAGCCTACAATGAGCAGTTCTTC
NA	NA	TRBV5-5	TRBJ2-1	CASSLMTDNEQFF	TGTGCCAGCAGCTTGATGACAGACAATGAGCAGTTCTTC
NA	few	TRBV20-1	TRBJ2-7	CSAQGPLNAYEQYF	TGCAGTGCTCAGGGGCCTCTAAACGCCTACGAGCAGTACTTC
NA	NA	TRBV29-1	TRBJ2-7	CSVAASYEQYF	TGCAGCGTTGCCGCTTCCTACGAGCAGTACTTC
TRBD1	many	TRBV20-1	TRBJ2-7	CSARDGTGVYEQYF	TGCAGTGCTAGAGATGGGACAGGGGTCTACGAGCAGTACTTC
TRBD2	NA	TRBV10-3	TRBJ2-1	CAISAGGSYNEQFF	TGTGCCATCTCGGCGGGGGGCTCCTACAATGAGCAGTTCTTC
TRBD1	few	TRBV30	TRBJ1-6	CAWSRPDRVGSPLHF	TGTGCCTGGAGTCGACCGGACAGGGTGGGTTCACCCCTCCACTTT
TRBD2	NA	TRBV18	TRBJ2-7	CASTLEGLAGEGYEQYF	TGTGCCAGCACACTCGAGGGACTAGCGGGAGAGGGTTACGAGCAGTACTTC
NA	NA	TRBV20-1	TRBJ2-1	CSAEGGPSSYNEQFF	TGCAGTGCCGAGGGGGGCCCTAGCTCCTACAATGAGCAGTTCTTC
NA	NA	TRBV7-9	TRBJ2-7	CASSLGLGEGEQYF	TGTGCCAGCAGCCTGGGATTAGGAGAGGGCGAGCAGTACTTC
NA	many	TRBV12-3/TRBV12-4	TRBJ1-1	CASSLIVNTEAFF	TGTGCCAGCAGTTTGATAGTGAACACTGAAGCTTTCTTT
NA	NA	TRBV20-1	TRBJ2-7	CSASFGTNYEQYF	TGCAGTGCTAGCTTCGGGACAAATTACGAGCAGTACTTC
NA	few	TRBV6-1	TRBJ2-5	CASRTRDGQETQYF	TGTGCCAGCAGGACCCGGGACGGACAAGAGACCCAGTACTTC
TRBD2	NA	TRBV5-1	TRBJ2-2	CASSLPAGDTGELFF	TGCGCCAGCAGCTTGCCAGCGGGAGACACCGGGGAGCTGTTTTTT
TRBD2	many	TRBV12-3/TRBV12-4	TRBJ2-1	CASSLNGRVYNEQFF	TGTGCCAGCAGTTTAAACGGGAGGGTTTACAATGAGCAGTTCTTC
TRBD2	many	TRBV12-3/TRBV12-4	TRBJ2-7	CASSPSLLAGWLGVDYEQYF	TGTGCCAGCAGTCCCTCCCTCCTAGCGGGATGGCTAGGTGTCGACTACGAGCAGTACTTC
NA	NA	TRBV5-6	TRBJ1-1	CASSFRPEAFF	TGTGCCAGCAGCTTTCGGCCTGAAGCTTTCTTT
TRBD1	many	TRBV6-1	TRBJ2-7	CASSSPGQGAYEQYF	TGTGCCAGCAGTTCACCGGGACAGGGGGCCTACGAGCAGTACTTC
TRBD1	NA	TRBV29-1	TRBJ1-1	CSVGQLLNRGQAFF	TGCAGCGTTGGGCAACTTTTAAACAGGGGGCAAGCTTTCTTT
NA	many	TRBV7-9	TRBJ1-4	CASSLEQNEKLFF	TGTGCCAGCAGCTTAGAACAGAATGAAAAACTGTTTTTT
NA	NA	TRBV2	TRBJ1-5	CASSDDGSNQPQHF	TGTGCCAGCAGTGACGACGGTAGCAATCAGCCCCAGCATTTT